Listed here are 24 T cell receptor beta chains from one sample, sequenced in a study of T-cell reconstitution after alpha-beta-depleted transplantation in children. Preparation of the TCRbeta library involved a method that used unique molecular identifiers. Each CDR3 protein is one row after TCRdb ran MiXCR on the PCR reads. Among about 500,000 distinct CDR3 sequences, approximately 32% were seen once, and the ten largest hold roughly 2.5%. Sequenced here: PBMCs from the stem cell graft donor, sampled from the stem cell graft. The receptors derive from a human donor who donated a stem cell graft to a child with aplastic anemia.

This chain joins TRBV7-9 and TRBJ2-3; weak D call: TRBD2 (6 bases). The V end was cut by 6 bases, the J end by 3 bases, with 10 bases between. The CDR3 covers 13 residues. CDR1 and CDR2 from the germline V gene are SEHNR and FQNEAQ (reference sequence). The CDR3 sequence is CASRPGLTDTQYF. The CDR3 DNA is TGTGCCAGCAGGCCGGGACTGACAGATACGCAGTATTTT.

CDR3 sequence: CAIGRDSSLMNTEAFF. The CDR3 DNA sequence: TGTGCCATCGGGAGGGACAGCAGCCTTATGAACACTGAAGCTTTCTTT. The chain links TRBV10-3 to TRBJ1-1; 7 bases match TRBD1. Trimming took 8 bases from V and 0 from J; bases not matched to a gene: 12. The length of the CDR3 is 16 residues. Germline V CDR1 and CDR2: ENHRY, SYGVKD.

This clonotype came up a few times. The chain is built from TRBV7-2 and TRBJ2-7; no clear D gene. Germline values: CDR1 SGHTA, CDR2 FQGNSA. The CDR3 length is 13 residues. The ends were cut back, 3 bases at V and 4 bases at J, with 10 bases in the middle. Written as DNA, the CDR3 is TGTGCCAGCAGCTTCCCCCTCGAGTACGAGCAGTACGTC. Translated, it gives CASSFPLEYEQYV.

V and J are TRBV5-6 and TRBJ2-3, with a possible D match to TRBD2 (5 bases). Germline V gene sequence: CDR1 SGHDT, CDR2 YYEEEE. V was clipped by 2 bases and J by 4 bases, with 20 bases between them. CDR3 length equals 17 residues. The CDR3 nucleotides are TGTGCCAGCAGCTTCACGGGTAGTGGAGCGGTCGCAGATACGCAGTATTTT. Protein: CASSFTGSGAVADTQYF.

The J gene is TRBJ1-1, the V gene TRBV27; tentative D call: TRBD1 (5 bases). This CDR3 comprises 15 residues. Trimming took 5 bases from V and 1 from J, leaving 14 bases between them. The germline V gene has CDR1 MNHEY and CDR2 SMNVEV (reference sequence). CDR3 in DNA: TGTGCCAGCAGTCCGAGGACACCTAAGAACACTGAAGCTTTCTTT. It encodes CASSPRTPKNTEAFF.

This clonotype showed up just a few times. The V and J genes are TRBV9 and TRBJ2-5, with D tentatively TRBD2 (7 bases). Deletions cut 0 bases from V and 5 bases from J, with 14 bases between. Germline values: CDR1 SGDLS, CDR2 YYNGEE. This CDR3 spans 15 amino acids. The CDR3 DNA sequence: TGTGCCAGCAGCGTAGCGGCGGGGGCGAAGGAGACCCAGTACTTC. Protein: CASSVAAGAKETQYF.

This clonotype appeared many times. The chain carries TRBV29-1 and TRBJ2-7, with 12 bases aligning to TRBD2. From germline, CDR1 is SQVTM and CDR2 ANQGSEA. CDR3 length: 13 amino acids. With V trimmed by 6 bases and J by 0 bases, 0 bases remained unmatched. CDR3 sequence (DNA): TGCAGCGTGACTAGCGGGAGCTCCTACGAGCAGTACGTC. Protein sequence: CSVTSGSSYEQYV.

This clonotype was found a few times. The chain recombines TRBV20-1 with TRBJ1-2; 7 positions agree with TRBD1. The trim removed 3 bases at V and 4 bases at J, leaving 8 bases unmatched. The CDR3 runs to 14 residues. In germline, CDR1 is DFQATT, CDR2 SNEGSKA (reference sequence). In nucleotides, the CDR3 is TGCAGTGCTAGTGACGGACAGGAAAGCTATGGCTACACCTTC. As protein: CSASDGQESYGYTF.

The chain is built from TRBV27 and TRBJ2-4, with TRBD1 matching 7 bases. The germline V gene has CDR1 MNHEY and CDR2 SMNVEV (reference sequence). The V segment lost 5 bases and the J segment 1 base; nucleotides outside the gene matches: 2. CDR3 length equals 14 residues. The CDR3, as DNA: TGTGCCAGCAGTCCGACAGGGGCCAAAAACATTCAGTACTTC. Its protein is CASSPTGAKNIQYF.

The genes are TRBV5-5 and TRBJ2-7; D may match TRBD1 or TRBD2 (5 bases each). This CDR3 comprises 16 residues. Trimming took 2 bases from V and 5 from J, leaving 20 bases between them. CDR1 is SGHKS, CDR2 YYEKEE, per germline (reference sequence). This CDR3 is CASSFRWLEPGHEQYF. CDR3 in DNA: TGTGCCAGCAGCTTCAGGTGGTTAGAGCCGGGACACGAGCAGTACTTC.

This clonotype was observed a few times. The DNA for the CDR3 is TGTGCCACCAGCGGACAGTACAATCAGCCCCAGCATTTT. Its protein product is CATSGQYNQPQHF. The chain joins TRBV24-1 to TRBJ1-5, with D tentatively TRBD1 (6 bases). Per the germline V gene, CDR1 is KGHDR and CDR2 is SFDVKD. V was trimmed by 7 bases and J by 3 bases, leaving 9 bases between them. The CDR3 consists of 13 residues.

V gene TRBV5-5 combines with J gene TRBJ1-4; D gene ambiguous. V was clipped by 1 base and J by 4 bases, with 8 bases between them. Germline assignment: CDR1 SGHKS and CDR2 YYEKEE (reference sequence). This CDR3 comprises 14 residues. Here the CDR3 reads CASSLPDHNEKLFF. CDR3 in DNA: TGTGCCAGCAGCTTGCCCGACCATAATGAAAAACTGTTTTTT.

The chain uses TRBV5-8 and TRBJ1-5; maybe TRBD1 (5 bases). Germline assignment: CDR1 SGHTS and CDR2 YDEGEE. The CDR3 has 16 amino acids. V lost 4 bases to trimming and J lost 5 bases, with 19 bases between them. The CDR3 nucleotides read TGTGCCAGCAGCCCCGTAGGGGAGTCCGGTCATCAGCCCCAGCATTTT. Residues: CASSPVGESGHQPQHF. The whole variable domain, remainder taken from reference TRBV5-8 and TRBJ1-5, is EAGVTQSPTHLIKTRGQQATLRCSPISGHTSVYWYQQALGLGLQFLLWYDEGEERNRGNFPPRFSGRQFPNYSSELNVNALELEDSALYLCASSPVGESGHQPQHFGDGTRLSIL.

In this sample, this clonotype turned up a few times. The chain joins TRBV15 to TRBJ2-1; D is unclear. This CDR3 contains 14 residues. Looked up from germline, CDR1 is LNHNV and CDR2 is YYDKDF (reference sequence). Trimming left V 6 bases short and J 4 bases short, with 13 bases between. CDR3 region: CATSIWQIYNEQFF. The CDR3 region has the DNA TGTGCCACCAGTATTTGGCAAATATACAATGAGCAGTTCTTC. The variable domain in full, completed from reference TRBV15 and TRBJ2-1, reads DAMVIQNPRYQVTQFGKPVTLSCSQTLNHNVMYWYQQKSSQAPKLLFHYYDKDFNNEADTPDNFQSRRPNTSFCFLDIRSPGLGDTAMYLCATSIWQIYNEQFFGPGTRLTVL.

This clonotype was found a few times. The rearrangement links TRBV5-1 to TRBJ2-1; 13 nucleotides match TRBD2. This CDR3 region has 18 residues. In germline, CDR1 is SGHRS, CDR2 YFSETQ. The J segment lost 1 base and the V segment lost 4 bases, leaving 8 bases of the junction unmatched. CDR3 amino acids: CASSLGLAGRGSYNEQFF. In DNA, the CDR3 is TGCGCCAGCAGCCTGGGACTAGCGGGAAGGGGGTCCTACAATGAGCAGTTCTTC.

This clonotype was counted a few times. DNA of the CDR3: TGTGCCAGCAGCCCGACCCGACTAGCGGGACCCACAGATACGCAGTATTTT. Encoded protein: CASSPTRLAGPTDTQYF. This rearrangement joins TRBV7-9 to TRBJ2-3; TRBD2 aligns across 11 bases. The CDR3 runs 17 residues. Trimming removed 5 bases from V and 2 bases from J; junction bases left unmatched: 9. Germline assignment: CDR1 SEHNR and CDR2 FQNEAQ (reference sequence).

The chain carries TRBV9 and TRBJ2-2, with D tentatively TRBD2 (6 bases). CDR3 length: 16 amino acids. From germline, CDR1 is SGDLS and CDR2 YYNGEE. V was trimmed by 6 bases and J by 0 bases, leaving 15 bases between them. CDR3 DNA: TGTGCCAGCACAGTAGGTGGGAGGCCGAACACCGGGGAGCTGTTTTTT. It translates to CASTVGGRPNTGELFF.

Remarks on this clonotype: Sequence at one end of the junction differs from germline and may be a read error. The chain links TRBV28 to TRBJ1-4, with a tentative D call TRBD1 (5 bases). The CDR3 is 14 amino acids. The germline V gene has CDR1 MDHEN and CDR2 SYDVKM. The CDR3 spells CASSPRARVTKLLF. CDR3 in DNA: TGTGCCAGCAGCCCCAGGGCACGGGTGACAAAACTGCTTTTT.

The chain carries TRBV4-1 and TRBJ1-1; D gene ambiguous. The CDR3 covers 15 residues. CDR1 MGHRA and CDR2 YSYEKL come from the germline V gene. With 1 base removed from V and 0 bases from J, the gap between germline ends came to 9 bases. This chain's CDR3 is CASSQVSGMNTEAFF. CDR3 in DNA: TGCGCCAGCAGCCAAGTTTCAGGTATGAACACTGAAGCTTTCTTT.

This chain uses TRBV28 with TRBJ2-4; TRBD1 aligns across 9 bases. After removal of 5 bases from V and 3 bases from J, the junction contained 8 bases not matched to a gene. This CDR3 comprises 16 residues. Looked up from germline, CDR1 is MDHEN and CDR2 is SYDVKM. In DNA, the CDR3 is TGTGCCAGCAGTGAGACAGGGGGTGCGGTCAAAAACATTCAGTACTTC. Translation: CASSETGGAVKNIQYF.

The J gene is TRBJ2-7, the V gene TRBV11-3; TRBD2 is a possible D gene (5 bases). This CDR3 is built from 12 residues. The V gene's germline CDR1 is SGHNT and CDR2 YENEEA. V gave up 5 bases and J gave up 7 bases, with 12 bases separating them. The CDR3 bases are TGTGCCAGCAGCCGAACAACGGGGGAGCAGTACTTC. Protein product: CASSRTTGEQYF.

The chain couples TRBV7-9 to TRBJ2-7, with 7 bases that match TRBD2. CDR3 size: 15 residues. The V segment lost 6 bases and the J segment 0 bases; nucleotides outside the gene matches: 8. Germline lookup yields CDR1 SEHNR and CDR2 FQNEAQ (reference sequence). This chain's CDR3 is CASRSWGGDSYEQYF. CDR3 nucleotide sequence: TGTGCCAGCAGATCCTGGGGAGGGGACTCCTACGAGCAGTACTTC.

This clonotype was seen more than once but under ten times. The genes are TRBV18 and TRBJ1-1; TRBD1 is a possible D gene (5 bases). Trimming shortened V by 1 base and J by 3 bases, and 9 bases separated the two germline ends. Germline values: CDR1 KGHSH, CDR2 LQKENI. The CDR3 is made up of 14 amino acids. The CDR3 region has the DNA TGTGCCAGCTCACCACAGGGGTCGGACACTGAAGCTTTCTTT. It encodes CASSPQGSDTEAFF.

The J gene is TRBJ2-2, the V gene TRBV13, with 8 bases that match TRBD2. The CDR3 totals 16 residues. The germline CDR1 and CDR2 sequences are PRHDT and FYEKMQ (reference sequence). J was trimmed by 6 bases and V by 2 bases; bases with no gene match: 8. CDR3: CASSLLGGGSPGELFF. As DNA, the CDR3 is TGTGCCAGCAGCTTACTCGGCGGGGGGTCCCCCGGGGAGCTGTTTTTT.